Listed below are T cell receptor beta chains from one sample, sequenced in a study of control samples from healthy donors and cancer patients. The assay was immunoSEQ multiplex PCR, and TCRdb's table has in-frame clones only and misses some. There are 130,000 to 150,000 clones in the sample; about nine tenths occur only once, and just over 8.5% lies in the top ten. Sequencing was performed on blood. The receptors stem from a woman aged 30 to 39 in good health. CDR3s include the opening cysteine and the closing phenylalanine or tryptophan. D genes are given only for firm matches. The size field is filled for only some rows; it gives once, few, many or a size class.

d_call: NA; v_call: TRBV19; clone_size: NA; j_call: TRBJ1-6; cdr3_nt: TGTGCCAGTAGTATAAACTTCGACACGAATTCACCCCTCCACTTT; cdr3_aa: CASSINFDTNSPLHF
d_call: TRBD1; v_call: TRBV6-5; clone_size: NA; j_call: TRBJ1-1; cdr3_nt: TGTGCCAGCAGCCGGGGACAGGGGGCCCCTGAAGCTTTCTTT; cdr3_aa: CASSRGQGAPEAFF
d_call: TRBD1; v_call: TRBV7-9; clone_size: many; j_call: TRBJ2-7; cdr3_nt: TGTGCCAGCAGCCATTGGGGGGACAGGGTTTCGGACGAGCAGTACTTC; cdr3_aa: CASSHWGDRVSDEQYF
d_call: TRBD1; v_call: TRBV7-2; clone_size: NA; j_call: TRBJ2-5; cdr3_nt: TGTGCCAGCAGCACCGGGACAGGGAGTCCGGAGACCCAGTACTTC; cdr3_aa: CASSTGTGSPETQYF
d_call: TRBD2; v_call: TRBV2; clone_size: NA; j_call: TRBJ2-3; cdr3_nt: TGTGCCAGCAGACGTACTAGCGGGAGTTTCTCAGATACGCAGTATTTT; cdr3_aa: CASRRTSGSFSDTQYF
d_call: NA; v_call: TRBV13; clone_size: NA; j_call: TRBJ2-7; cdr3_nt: TGTGCCAGCAGCTTGAGAGTCATTGGGTGGGCTAGGAGCTCCTACGAGCAGTACTTC; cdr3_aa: CASSLRVIGWARSSYEQYF
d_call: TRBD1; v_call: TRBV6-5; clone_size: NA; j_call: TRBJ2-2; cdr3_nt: TGTGCCAGCAGTCTGGACAGGGGGCCCCGAGGGGAGCTGTTTTTT; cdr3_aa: CASSLDRGPRGELFF
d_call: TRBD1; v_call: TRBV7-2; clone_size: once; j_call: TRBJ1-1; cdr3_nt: TGTGCCAGCAGCTCAGGGGGGGGAAACACTGAAGCTTTCTTT; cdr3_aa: CASSSGGGNTEAFF
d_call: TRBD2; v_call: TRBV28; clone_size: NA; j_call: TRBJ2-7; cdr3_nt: TGTGCCAGCAGTCCCCTCAGGGGTGGAGCGGGAGGCGTCTCCTACGAGCAGTACTTC; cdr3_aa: CASSPLRGGAGGVSYEQYF
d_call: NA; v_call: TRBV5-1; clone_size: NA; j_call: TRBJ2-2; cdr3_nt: TGCGCCAGCAGCTGGACCCACACCGGGGAGCTGTTTTTT; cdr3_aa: CASSWTHTGELFF
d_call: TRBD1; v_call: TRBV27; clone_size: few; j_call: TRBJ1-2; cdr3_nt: TGTGCCAGCAGTTCCGTGACAGGGGGAACTAACTATGGCTACACCTTC; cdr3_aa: CASSSVTGGTNYGYTF
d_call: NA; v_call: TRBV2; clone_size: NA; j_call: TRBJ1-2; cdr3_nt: TGTGCCACCACATCGCGCGGGGGGGGTGGTGGCTACACCTTC; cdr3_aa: CATTSRGGGGGYTF
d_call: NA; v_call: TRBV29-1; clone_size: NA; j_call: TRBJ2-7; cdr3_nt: TGCAGCGCCAAAGCGGGACAGACCTACGAGCAGTACTTC; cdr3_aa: CSAKAGQTYEQYF
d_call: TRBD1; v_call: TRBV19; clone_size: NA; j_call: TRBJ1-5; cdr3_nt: TGTGCCAGTAGTATAGCTTTCGTCGACAGGGGGCCTCAGCCCCAGCATTTT; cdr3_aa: CASSIAFVDRGPQPQHF
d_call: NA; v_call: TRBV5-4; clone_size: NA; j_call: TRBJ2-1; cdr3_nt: TGTGCCAGCAGCACTAAGGGAGGTGAATATGAGCAGTTCTTC; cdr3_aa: CASSTKGGEYEQFF
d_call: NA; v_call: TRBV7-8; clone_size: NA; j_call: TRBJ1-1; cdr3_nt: TGTGCCAGCAGCGTCCTAACCATGAACACTGAAGCTTTCTTT; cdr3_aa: CASSVLTMNTEAFF